Reported below is one T cell receptor beta chain. This sample was included in a study of technical replicates of blood from several donors. Here immunoSEQ multiplex PCR was the method, and the copy in TCRdb shows in-frame clones only, minus some. The top ten hold just over 0.25% of the sample, which has tens of thousands of clones, about 96% seen once. Material for sequencing was T cells isolated from PBMCs. This TCR was sampled from a human donor in good health.

CDR3 region: CASSLSGTTDTQYF. As DNA, the CDR3 is TGTGCCAGCAGCTTAAGCGGGACCACAGATACGCAGTATTTT. The J gene is TRBJ2-3, the V gene TRBV7-2, with 7 nucleotides matching TRBD2. The CDR3 is made up of 14 amino acids. V lost 2 bases to trimming and J lost 2 bases; unmatched junction nucleotides: 1. The germline CDR1 and CDR2 sequences are SGHTA and FQGNSA.